The source of this T cell receptor (beta chain) is a study of identical twins. Germline V lookup: CDR1 KGHDR, CDR2 SFDVKD. The CDR3 loop spans 14 amino acids. Unmatched junction bases numbered 6, after V lost 7 bases and J lost 4 bases. Findings of the study overall: Monozygotic twin pairs showed more out-of-frame TCR alpha sharing than models estimated.

TCRdb recomputed calls from the 5' RACE reads with MiXCR, one row per CDR3 protein. The table has 150,000 or so distinct CDR3 sequences, approximately 3.5% seen once. This clonotype was seen repeatedly, ten times or more. The antigen remains undetermined. The sample taken for sequencing was memory T cells sorted from blood. The TCR originated in a man younger than 35 in good health. The rearrangement joins TRBV24-1 to TRBJ1-5; 7 bases align to TRBD1. Here the CDR3 DNA reads TGTGCCACCAGAGCCTCAGGGGGTAATCAGCCCCAGCATTTT. It encodes CATRASGGNQPQHF.